This record covers a single T cell receptor (beta chain). The count of this clonotype is one. It has no known antigen specificity. The sample holds no much larger clone one base away, and base qualities are not on file. One read alone lends weak support. Inclusive of the bounding cysteine and phenylalanine, the CDR3 is 15 residues long. Only the CDR3 DNA is retained, 45 bases long and in frame from the first base. From the germline V gene (reference sequence), CDR1 is MNHEY and CDR2 is SMNVEV. The V end loses 9 bases and the J end loses 1 base, and a stretch of 15 bases separates them. The record originates from a study of T cells in Graves' hyperthyroidism and ophthalmopathy (dated by TCRdb to about 2019). Regarding the study in general: Peripheral blood samples were taken at the time of initial diagnosis, prior to any treatment. The 100 discovery patients were randomly split 7:3 into training and test sets. After sampling, hyperthyroidism patients received methimazole starting at 30 mg daily, and ophthalmopathy patients received high-dose intravenous methylprednisolone. TCR V-J signatures able to tell the groups apart were searched for in a discovery cohort of 95 to 100 patients, of whom under 45 had Graves' ophthalmopathy and around 57 had stable Graves' hyperthyroidism. According to the paper, TCR Vbeta CDR3 sequencing was carried out on more than 120 peripheral blood samples, which came from under 50 ophthalmopathy, 75 or so hyperthyroidism and roughly 17 progressor patients. Thyroid tissue and blood T-cell repertoires from several Graves' hyperthyroidism patients were also compared in the study. Prospective prediction of ophthalmopathy was tested in an independent validation cohort consisting of 18 to 20 hyperthyroidism patients and some 16 patients who later progressed to ophthalmopathy. What the authors observed across the whole study: Blood samples also contained most of the expanded thyroid clonotypes (frequency above 0.001), which suggests that blood repertoires may reflect thyroid immune responses. A 13 V-J signature model separated ophthalmopathy from stable hyperthyroidism, with approximately 87% sensitivity and about 81% specificity in cross-validation and 80%/75% in testing. In validation, the model predicted progression to ophthalmopathy with approximately 69% sensitivity and roughly 75% specificity, a median of about 6.7 months before onset. No statistical method was used to set the sample size in advance, and investigators knew the group allocation.

The TCR beta CDR3 regions were amplified from the RNA transcripts. The first round of RT-PCR for the TCR CDR3 was performed with the HTBI primer set and the Qiagen OneStep RT-PCR kit. Libraries were constructed in a second round of multiplex PCR, after which size selection and purification were carried out. Libraries were sequenced paired-end with 100 bp reads on an Illumina HiSeq2000. The authors processed their data as follows. Raw data were processed with SOAPnuke, discarding reads with adapters, uncalled bases, mean Phred below 15, or no exact constant-primer or identifier match. COPE v1.2.5 was used to merge high-quality paired reads, and clonotypes were defined as unique nucleotide sequences. Clonotypes were aligned to IMGT TRBV, TRBD and TRBJ reference segments using MiTCR v1.1. Analysis was restricted to V-J combinations with a frequency above 0.0001, which covered over 98% of repertoires. The TCS score was defined as F50 (clonal expansion) divided by E x V (chaos), with BLOSUM62-based TCRdist calculated between CDR3 peptides within each V-J. Welch's t-statistics and random forest reduced 500 to 650 V-J features to under 15, which were used in a naive Bayes classifier (R e1071). TCRdb took the public reads, trimmed them with fastp at Q25, ran MiXCR for clone calling and kept in-frame beta chains. Merged by CDR3 protein, the rows form single entries marked with the most common genes and DNA. What appears here as the V and J calls and clone size reflects TCRdb's work, not the paper's. The sample table holds around 690,000 distinct CDR3 sequences, of which around 20% were seen once. Together, the top ten hold approximately 30% of the sample.

In the ophthalmopathy patients, disease was moderately to severely active, with a Clinical Activity Score of 3 or more, a NOSPECS grade of 4 or more, and a duration of less than 3 months. The study excluded patients with uncontrolled infections, other autoimmune diseases, pregnancy or lactation. Clinical symptoms, serum thyroxine and TRAb, thyroid ultrasound, and orbital computed tomography formed the basis for the diagnoses. Ficoll-Paque density gradient centrifugation was used to isolate PBMCs from about 9.4 ml of fresh peripheral blood. Total RNA was extracted using Trizol reagent, and RNA quality was assessed on an Agilent 2100 Bioanalyzer.

Sequenced: blood. This receptor was obtained from a young man with Graves' ophthalmopathy. The chain links TRBV27 with TRBJ2-2; a weak D assignment points to TRBD2 (6 bases agree). The DNA reads TGTGCCAGGACCCCGGGGGACTTGAACACCGGGGAGCTGTTTTTT. Its translation is CARTPGDLNTGELFF.